The present TCR beta chain was sequenced within a study of T-cell reconstitution after alpha-beta-depleted transplantation in children. As it was prepared, the TCRbeta library received unique molecular identifiers. One entry per CDR3 protein, called by TCRdb with MiXCR from the PCR reads. Of hundreds of thousands of distinct CDR3 sequences detected, about a sixth appear once; the ten largest clones hold roughly 3.3%. The ends were cut back, 2 bases at V and 4 bases at J, with 6 bases in the middle. The CDR3 runs 13 residues. Germline V gives CDR1 SGHRS, CDR2 YFSETQ. Sequences were derived from PBMCs from the stem cell graft donor, sampled from the stem cell graft. This chain links TRBV5-1 with TRBJ2-2, with D unresolved. This TCR came from a human donor who donated a stem cell graft to a child with acute lymphoblastic leukemia. CDR3: CASSFITTGELFF. The CDR3 nucleotides read TGCGCCAGCAGCTTTATTACCACCGGGGAGCTGTTTTTT. Full variable domain (outside the CDR3, taken from reference TRBV5-1 and TRBJ2-2): KAGVTQTPRYLIKTRGQQVTLSCSPISGHRSVSWYQQTPGQGLQFLFEYFSETQRNKGNFPGRFSGRQFSNSRSEMNVSTLELGDSALYLCASSFITTGELFFGEGSRLTVL.